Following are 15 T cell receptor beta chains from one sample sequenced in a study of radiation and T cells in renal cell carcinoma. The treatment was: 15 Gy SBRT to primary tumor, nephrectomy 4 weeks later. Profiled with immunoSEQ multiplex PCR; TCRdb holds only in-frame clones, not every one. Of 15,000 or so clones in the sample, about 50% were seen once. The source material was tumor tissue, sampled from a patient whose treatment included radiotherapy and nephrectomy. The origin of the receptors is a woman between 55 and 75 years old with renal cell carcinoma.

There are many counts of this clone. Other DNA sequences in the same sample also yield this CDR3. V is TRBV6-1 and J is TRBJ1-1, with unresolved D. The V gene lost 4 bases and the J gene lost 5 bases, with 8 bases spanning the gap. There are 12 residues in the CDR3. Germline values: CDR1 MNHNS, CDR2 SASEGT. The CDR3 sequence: CASSVSETEAFF. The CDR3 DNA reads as TGTGCCAGCAGTGTTTCGGAAACTGAAGCTTTCTTT.

The CDR3 sequence is CASSLAGQGARTNEKLFF. The CDR3 region has the DNA TGTGCCAGCAGCTTAGCGGGACAGGGGGCAAGAACTAATGAAAAACTGTTTTTT. The chain is built from TRBV7-2 and TRBJ1-4, with 12 bases that match TRBD1. This CDR3 has 18 residues. Germline V lookup: CDR1 SGHTA, CDR2 FQGNSA. V dropped 0 bases and J dropped 1; count of bases not matched to a gene: 3.

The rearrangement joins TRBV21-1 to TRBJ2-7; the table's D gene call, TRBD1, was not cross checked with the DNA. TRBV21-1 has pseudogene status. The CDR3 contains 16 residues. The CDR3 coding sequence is TGTGCCAGCAGCAAAGCGGAACAGGGCTGCTCCTACGAGCAGTACTTC. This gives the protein CASSKAEQGCSYEQYF.

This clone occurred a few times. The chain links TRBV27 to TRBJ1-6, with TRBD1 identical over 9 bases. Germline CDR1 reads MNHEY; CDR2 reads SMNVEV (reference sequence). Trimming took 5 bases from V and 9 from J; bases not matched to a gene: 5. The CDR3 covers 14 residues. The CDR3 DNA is TGTGCCAGCAGTAAGACGGGACAGGGTTCACCCCTCCACTTT. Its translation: CASSKTGQGSPLHF.

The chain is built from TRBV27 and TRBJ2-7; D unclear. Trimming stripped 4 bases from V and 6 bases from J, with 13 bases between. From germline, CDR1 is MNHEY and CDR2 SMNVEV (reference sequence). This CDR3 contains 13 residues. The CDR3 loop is CASSSTHGLEQYF. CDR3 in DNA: TGTGCCAGCAGTTCAACCCACGGGCTCGAGCAGTACTTC.

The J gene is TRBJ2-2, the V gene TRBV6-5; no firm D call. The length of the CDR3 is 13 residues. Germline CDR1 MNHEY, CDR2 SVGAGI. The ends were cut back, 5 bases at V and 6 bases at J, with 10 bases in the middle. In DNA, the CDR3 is TGTGCCAGCAGTGGCGTCTGGGCCGGGGAGCTGTTTTTT. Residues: CASSGVWAGELFF.

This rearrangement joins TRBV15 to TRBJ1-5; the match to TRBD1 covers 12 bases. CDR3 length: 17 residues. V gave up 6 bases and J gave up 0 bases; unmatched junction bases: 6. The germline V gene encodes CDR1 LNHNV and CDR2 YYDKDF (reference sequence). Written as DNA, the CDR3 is TGTGCCACCAGAACCGGGACAGGGGGCTATAGCAATCAGCCCCAGCATTTT. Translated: CATRTGTGGYSNQPQHF.

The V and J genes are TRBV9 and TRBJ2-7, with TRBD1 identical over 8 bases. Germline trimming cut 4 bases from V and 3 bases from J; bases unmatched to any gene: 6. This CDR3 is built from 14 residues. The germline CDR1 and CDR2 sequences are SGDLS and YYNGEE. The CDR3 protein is CASSKTGGSYEQYF. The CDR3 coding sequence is TGTGCCAGCAGCAAAACAGGGGGTAGCTACGAGCAGTACTTC.

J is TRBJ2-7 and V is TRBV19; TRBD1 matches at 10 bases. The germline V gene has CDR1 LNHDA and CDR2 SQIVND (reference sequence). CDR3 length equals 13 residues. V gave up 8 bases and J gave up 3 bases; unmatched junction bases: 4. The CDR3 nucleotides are TGTGCCAGTGGGGGACAGGGGTACTACGAGCAGTACTTC. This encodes CASGGQGYYEQYF. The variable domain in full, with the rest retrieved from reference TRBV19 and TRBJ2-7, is DGGITQSPKYLFRKEGQNVTLSCEQNLNHDAMYWYRQDPGQGLRLIYYSQIVNDFQKGDIAEGYSVSREKKESFPLTVTSAQKNPTAFYLCASGGQGYYEQYFGPGTRLTVT.

CDR3: CTSSLVIIRGMGNTEAFF. The CDR3 bases are TGCACCAGCTCTTTAGTAATTATTAGAGGCATGGGGAACACTGAAGCTTTCTTT. The V gene is TRBV1, the J gene TRBJ1-1. TRBV1 is an annotated pseudogene. CDR3 size: 18 residues.

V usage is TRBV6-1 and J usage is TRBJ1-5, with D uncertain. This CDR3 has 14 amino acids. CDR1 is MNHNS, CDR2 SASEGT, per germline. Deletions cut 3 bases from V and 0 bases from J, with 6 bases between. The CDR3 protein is CASSEVSSNQPQHF. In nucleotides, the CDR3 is TGTGCCAGCAGTGAGGTCAGTAGCAATCAGCCCCAGCATTTT.

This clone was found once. The CDR3 coding sequence is TGTGCCAGCTCTCTCCGGACTAGCGGGACAAACATTCAGTACTTC. The encoded protein is CASSLRTSGTNIQYF. The J gene is TRBJ2-4, the V gene TRBV18, with 12 bases matching TRBD2. CDR1 and CDR2 (germline): KGHSH, LQKENI. Trimming at V came to 6 bases and at J to 6 bases, leaving 6 bases not matched to a gene. This CDR3 has 15 residues.

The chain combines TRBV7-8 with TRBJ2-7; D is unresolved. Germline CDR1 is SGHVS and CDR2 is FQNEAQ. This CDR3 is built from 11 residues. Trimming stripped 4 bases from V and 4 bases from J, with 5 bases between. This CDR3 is CASSSFYEQYF. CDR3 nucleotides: TGTGCCAGCAGCTCCTTTTACGAGCAGTACTTC. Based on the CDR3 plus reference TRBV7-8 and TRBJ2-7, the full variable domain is GAGVSQSPRYKVAKRGQDVALRCDPISGHVSLFWYQQALGQGPEFLTYFQNEAQLDKSGLPSDRFFAERPEGSVSTLKIQRTQQEDSAVYLCASSSFYEQYFGPGTRLTVT.

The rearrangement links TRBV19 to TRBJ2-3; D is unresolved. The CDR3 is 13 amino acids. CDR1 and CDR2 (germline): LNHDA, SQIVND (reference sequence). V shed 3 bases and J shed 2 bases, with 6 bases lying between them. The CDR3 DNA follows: TGTGCCAGTAGTATGGGTAACACAGATACGCAGTATTTT. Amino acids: CASSMGNTDTQYF.

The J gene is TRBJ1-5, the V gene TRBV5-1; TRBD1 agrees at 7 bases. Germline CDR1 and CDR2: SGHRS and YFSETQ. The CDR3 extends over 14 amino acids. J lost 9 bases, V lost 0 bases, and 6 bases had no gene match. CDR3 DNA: TGCGCCAGCAGCTTGGCCTCAGGGGGAGGGCCCCAGCATTTT. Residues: CASSLASGGGPQHF.